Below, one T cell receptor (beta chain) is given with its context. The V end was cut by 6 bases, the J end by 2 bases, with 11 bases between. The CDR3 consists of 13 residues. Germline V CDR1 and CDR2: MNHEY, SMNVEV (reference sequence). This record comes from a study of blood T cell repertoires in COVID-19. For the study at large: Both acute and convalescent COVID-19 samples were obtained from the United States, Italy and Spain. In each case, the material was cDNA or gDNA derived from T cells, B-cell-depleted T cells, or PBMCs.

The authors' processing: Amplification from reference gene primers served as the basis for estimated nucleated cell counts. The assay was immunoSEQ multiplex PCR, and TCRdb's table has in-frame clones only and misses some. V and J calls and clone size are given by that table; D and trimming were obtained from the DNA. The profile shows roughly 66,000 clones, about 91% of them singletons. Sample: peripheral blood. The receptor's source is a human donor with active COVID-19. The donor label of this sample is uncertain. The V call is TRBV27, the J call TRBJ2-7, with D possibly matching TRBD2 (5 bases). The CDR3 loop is CASSSGSAYEQYF. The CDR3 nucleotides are TGTGCCAGCAGCAGTGGGAGTGCCTACGAGCAGTACTTC.